This TCR beta chain was sequenced in a study of T cells in Graves' hyperthyroidism and ophthalmopathy. TCR beta CDR3 regions were amplified from RNA. Researchers ran a first-round RT-PCR on the TCR CDR3 using the HTBI primer set. TCRdb re-analysed the multiplex PCR reads in MiXCR, keeping a single row per CDR3 protein. Here the sample spans 640,000 or so distinct CDR3 sequences, roughly 15% being singletons. This clonotype was observed at least ten times. Its matching antigen is unknown. Broader study findings: Ophthalmopathy, as predicted by the model, came a median 6.5 months after the prediction. From stable hyperthyroidism, ophthalmopathy was separated by a 13 V-J model.

The sample was blood. The clonotype was recovered from a woman in her thirties or forties with Graves' ophthalmopathy.

The CDR3 loop is CASSESGGRGEQYF. In DNA, the CDR3 is TGTGCCAGCAGTGAAAGTGGAGGAAGGGGGGAGCAGTACTTC. The chain uses TRBV6-1 and TRBJ2-7, with D possibly matching TRBD1 (6 bases). Germline V CDR1 and CDR2: MNHNS, SASEGT. The CDR3 extends over 14 amino acids. V was clipped by 2 bases and J by 7 bases, with 15 bases between them.